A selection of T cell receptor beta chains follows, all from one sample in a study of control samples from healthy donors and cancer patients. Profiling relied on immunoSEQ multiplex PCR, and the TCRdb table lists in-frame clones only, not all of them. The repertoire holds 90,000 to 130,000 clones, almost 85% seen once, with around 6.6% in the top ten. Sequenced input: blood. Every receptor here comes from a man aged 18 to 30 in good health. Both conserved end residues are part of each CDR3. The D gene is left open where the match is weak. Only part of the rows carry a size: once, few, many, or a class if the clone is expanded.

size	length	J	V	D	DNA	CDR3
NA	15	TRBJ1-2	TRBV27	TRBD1	TGTGCCAGCAGTTTAGTCGGACAGGGGAAGGCTGGCTACACCTTC	CASSLVGQGKAGYTF
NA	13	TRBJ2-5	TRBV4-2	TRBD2	TGTGCCAGCAGCCAAGCACTAGCGGGGAGCCAGTACTTC	CASSQALAGSQYF
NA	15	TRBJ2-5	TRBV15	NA	TGTGCCACCAGCAGAGATTTTATTAAGGAAGAGACCCAGTACTTC	CATSRDFIKEETQYF
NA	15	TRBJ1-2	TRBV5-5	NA	TGTGCCAGCAGTTCCGTCAGCGAAACTAACTATGGCTACACCTTC	CASSSVSETNYGYTF
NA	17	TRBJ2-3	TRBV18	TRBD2	TGTGCCAGCTCACCACCCGCTAGCGGGGGGGCAGGAGATACGCAGTATTTT	CASSPPASGGAGDTQYF
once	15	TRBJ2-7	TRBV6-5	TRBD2	TGTGCCAGCAGCCTAGCGGGGGGTGATACCTACGAGCAGTACTTC	CASSLAGGDTYEQYF
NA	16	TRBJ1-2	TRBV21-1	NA	TGTGCCAGCAGCAAACTGCCGGGACAGGGAATGCGGGGCTACACCTTC	CASSKLPGQGMRGYTF
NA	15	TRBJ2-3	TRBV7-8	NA	TGTGCCAGCAGCCTAACGCAGTACCGGATGGATACGCAGTATTTT	CASSLTQYRMDTQYF
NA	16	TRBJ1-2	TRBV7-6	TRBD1	TGTGCCAGCAGCCCATCCCGGGACAGAAGTAACTATGGCTACACCTTC	CASSPSRDRSNYGYTF
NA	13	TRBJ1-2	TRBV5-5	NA	TGTGCCAGCAGCTTGGTGGTTAACTATGGCTACACCTTC	CASSLVVNYGYTF
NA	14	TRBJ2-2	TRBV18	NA	TGTGCCAGCTCACTACAGGGTAACACCGGGGAGCTGTTTTTT	CASSLQGNTGELFF
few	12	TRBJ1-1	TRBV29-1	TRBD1	TGCAGCGCCGGACAGGGGGCGGTTGAAGCTTTCTTT	CSAGQGAVEAFF
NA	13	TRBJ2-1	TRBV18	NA	TGTGCCAGCTCACCACCGGGGGGCAATGAGCAGTTCTTC	CASSPPGGNEQFF
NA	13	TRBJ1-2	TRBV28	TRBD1	TGTGCCAGCAATCCCACAGGGGTCTATGGCTACACCTTC	CASNPTGVYGYTF
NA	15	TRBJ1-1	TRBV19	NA	TGTGCCAGTAGTACGGTCTTGACATCGAACACTGAAGCTTTCTTT	CASSTVLTSNTEAFF
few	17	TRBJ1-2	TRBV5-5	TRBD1	TGTGCCAGCAGCTTGGGGGTTTTCAGGGGGACAGTGTCCTACTACACCTTC	CASSLGVFRGTVSYYTF
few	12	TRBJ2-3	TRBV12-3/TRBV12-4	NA	TGTGCCAGCAGTTTGTCCACAGATACGCAGTATTTT	CASSLSTDTQYF
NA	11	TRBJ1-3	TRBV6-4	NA	TGTGCCAGGGGGCTTGGAAACACCATATATTTT	CARGLGNTIYF
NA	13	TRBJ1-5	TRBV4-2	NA	TGTGCCAGCAGCCAAGGTGAGGAGCAGCCCCAGCATTTT	CASSQGEEQPQHF
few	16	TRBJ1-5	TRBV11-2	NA	TGTGCCAGCAGCTTAGATTCTATACAGGGAACTCAGCCCCAGCATTTT	CASSLDSIQGTQPQHF
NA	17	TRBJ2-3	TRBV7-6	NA	TGTGCCAGCAGCTCGTGGGAACCCAACCGGGCCCTAGATACGCAGTATTTT	CASSSWEPNRALDTQYF
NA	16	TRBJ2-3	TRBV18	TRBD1	TGTGCCAGCTCACCTCGGACAGGGGCGCCGGCAGATACGCAGTATTTT	CASSPRTGAPADTQYF
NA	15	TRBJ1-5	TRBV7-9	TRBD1	TGTGCCAGCAGCTTGACAGGGGCTAGCAATCAGCCCCAGCATTTT	CASSLTGASNQPQHF
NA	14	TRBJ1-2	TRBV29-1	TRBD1	TGCAGCGTTGAATTTCGAGGGGGCGCGTATGGCTACACCTTC	CSVEFRGGAYGYTF
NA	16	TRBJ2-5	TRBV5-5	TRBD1	TGTGCCAGCAGCTTTCCTTCGGACAGGCCCCAGGAGACCCAGTACTTC	CASSFPSDRPQETQYF
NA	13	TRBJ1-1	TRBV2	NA	TGTGCCAGCAGTTCGACAGGGAACACTGAAGCTTTCTTT	CASSSTGNTEAFF
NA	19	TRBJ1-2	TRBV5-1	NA	TGCGCCAGCAACTTTTCAATTGCAGGGGTTAGGTTTAGCCTCTATGGCTACACCTTC	CASNFSIAGVRFSLYGYTF
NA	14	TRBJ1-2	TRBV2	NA	TGTGCCAGGCGACGTGGCGATGATCTCTATGGCTACACCTTC	CARRRGDDLYGYTF
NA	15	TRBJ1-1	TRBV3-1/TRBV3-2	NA	TGTGCCAGCAGCCAAGGTCACATCAAATACACTGAAGCTTTCTTT	CASSQGHIKYTEAFF
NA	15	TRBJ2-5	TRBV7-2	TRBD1	TGTGCCAGCAGCTTAGTCGCAGGGACAGCAGAGACCCAGTACTTC	CASSLVAGTAETQYF
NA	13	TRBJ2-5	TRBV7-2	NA	TGTGCCAGCAGCTCTCGGACCCAAGAGACCCAGTACTTC	CASSSRTQETQYF
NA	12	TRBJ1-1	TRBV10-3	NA	TGTGCCATCAAGGGAAGGAGCCCTGAAGCTTTCTTT	CAIKGRSPEAFF
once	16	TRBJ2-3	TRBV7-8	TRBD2	TGTGCCAGCAGCTCTTTAGCGGGGGGCCCAACAGATACGCAGTATTTT	CASSSLAGGPTDTQYF
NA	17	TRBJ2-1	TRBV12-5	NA	TGTGCTAGTGGTTTTGGTACCATTCACAGGGCCGGGAATGAGCAGTTCTTC	CASGFGTIHRAGNEQFF
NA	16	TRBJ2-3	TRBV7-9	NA	TGTGCCAGCAGCTTAGATGGGGGGGCCCACCGGGGTACGCAGTATTTT	CASSLDGGAHRGTQYF
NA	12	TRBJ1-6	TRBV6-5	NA	TGTGCCAGCAGTTACCGGAAGTCACCCCTCCACTTT	CASSYRKSPLHF
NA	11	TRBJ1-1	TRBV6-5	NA	TGTGCCAGCAGTAGGGGCACTGAAGCTTTCTTT	CASSRGTEAFF
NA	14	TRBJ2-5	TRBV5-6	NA	TGTGCCAGCAGCTTGGAGGGGCTCCAAGAGACCCAGTACTTC	CASSLEGLQETQYF
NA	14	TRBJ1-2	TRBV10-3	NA	TGTGCCATCAGTAACCCCGGACAGTTTTATGGCTACACCTTC	CAISNPGQFYGYTF
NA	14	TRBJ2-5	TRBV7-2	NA	TGTGCCAGCAGCTCCGGGAGAGGTGGGGAGACCCAGTACTTC	CASSSGRGGETQYF
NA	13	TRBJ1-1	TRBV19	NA	TGTGCCAGTACCCCTGTTGGGAACACTGAAGCTTTCTTT	CASTPVGNTEAFF
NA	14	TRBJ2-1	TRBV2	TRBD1	TGTGCCAGCACGGGACAGGTGGGTTACAATGAGCAGTTCTTC	CASTGQVGYNEQFF
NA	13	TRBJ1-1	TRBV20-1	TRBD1	TGCAGTGCTAGTGAGGGACAGGGGAAAGAAGCTTTCTTT	CSASEGQGKEAFF
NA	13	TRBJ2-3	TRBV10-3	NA	TGTGCCATCAGGGGGCAGGGCACAGATACGCAGTATTTT	CAIRGQGTDTQYF
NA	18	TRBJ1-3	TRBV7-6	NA	TGTGCCAGCAGCTTAGTTAGTGACAGTCGCTTCTCTGGAAACACCATATATTTT	CASSLVSDSRFSGNTIYF
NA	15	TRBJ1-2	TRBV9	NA	TGTGCCAGCAGCGTAGACGGCAGGCGTGGCTATGGCTACACCTTC	CASSVDGRRGYGYTF
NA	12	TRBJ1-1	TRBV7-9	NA	TGTGCCAGCAGCTTAAGTGGAACTGAAGCTTTCTTT	CASSLSGTEAFF
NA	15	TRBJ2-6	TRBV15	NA	TGTGCCACCAGCAGGGTACCGTCTGGGGCCAACGTCCTGACTTTC	CATSRVPSGANVLTF
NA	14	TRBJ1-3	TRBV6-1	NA	TGTGCCAGCAGTGATTGGGGTGGTGGAAACACCATATATTTT	CASSDWGGGNTIYF
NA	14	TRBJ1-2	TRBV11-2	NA	TGTGCCAGCAGCTTAGAGAGAGGATCCTATGGCTACACCTTC	CASSLERGSYGYTF
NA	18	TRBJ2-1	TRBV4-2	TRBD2	TGTGCCAGCAGCCTTCGGACTAGCGGGGGGTACTCCTACAATGAGCAGTTCTTC	CASSLRTSGGYSYNEQFF
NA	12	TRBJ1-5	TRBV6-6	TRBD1	TGTGCCAGTGACAGGGAAGGTCAGCCCCAGCATTTT	CASDREGQPQHF
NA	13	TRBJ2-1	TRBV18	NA	TGTGCCAGCTCACCATTGGGGTCTCGGGAGCAGTTCTTC	CASSPLGSREQFF
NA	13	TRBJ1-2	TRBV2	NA	TGTGCCAGCAGCCTCCGACGGGACTATGGCTACACCTTC	CASSLRRDYGYTF
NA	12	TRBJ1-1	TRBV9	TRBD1	TGTGCCAGCAGCGTTTCAGGGGGTCAAGCTTTCTTT	CASSVSGGQAFF
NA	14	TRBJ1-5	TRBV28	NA	TGTGCCACCCTCCTTCCAAGCCTCAATCAGCCCCAGCATTTT	CATLLPSLNQPQHF
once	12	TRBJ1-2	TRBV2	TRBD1	TGTGCCAGAAGACAGGGGGGCTATGGCTACACCTTC	CARRQGGYGYTF